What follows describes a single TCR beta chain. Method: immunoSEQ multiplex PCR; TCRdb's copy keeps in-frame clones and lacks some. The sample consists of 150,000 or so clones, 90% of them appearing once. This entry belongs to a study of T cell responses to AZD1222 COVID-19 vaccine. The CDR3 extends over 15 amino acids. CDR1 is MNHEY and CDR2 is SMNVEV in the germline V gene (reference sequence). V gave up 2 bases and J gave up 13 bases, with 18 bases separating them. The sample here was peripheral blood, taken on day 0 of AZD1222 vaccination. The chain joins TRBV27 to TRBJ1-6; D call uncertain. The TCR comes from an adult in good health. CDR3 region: CASSLRTRELVPLHF. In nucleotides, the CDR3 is TGTGCCAGCAGTTTAAGGACCCGGGAGCTTGTGCCCCTCCACTTT.